One and the same sample provided the 23 T cell receptor beta chains below, sequenced in a study of Ad26.COV2.S vaccination and SARS-CoV-2 variants. Using immunoSEQ multiplex PCR, the repertoire was profiled, and TCRdb retains in-frame clones only, with some absent. The sample consists of around 250,000 clones, around nine tenths of them appearing once. Treatment specified: about 20 received Ad26.COV2.S at low or high dose, single or two shots; five or six received placebo; per-sample allocation not given. Day 63 after the first injection of vaccine or placebo was the sampling time. The sample in question was peripheral blood, obtained in a trial of Ad26.COV2.S vaccine versus placebo. The receptors derive from a person between 18 and 65 years old who received the Ad26.COV2.S COVID-19 vaccine or a placebo.

The CDR3 DNA sequence: TGCGCCAGCAACTTTGGGCTAGCGGGGAAAAAAGCCTACGAGCAGTACTTC. Encoded protein: CASNFGLAGKKAYEQYF. The J gene is TRBJ2-7, the V gene TRBV5-1, with 9 bases identical to TRBD2. CDR1 is SGHRS, CDR2 YFSETQ, per germline. The ends lost 6 bases at V and 2 bases at J; junction bases unmatched: 15. The length of the CDR3 is 17 residues.

The genes are TRBV19 and TRBJ2-2; 7 bases line up with TRBD1. J lost 0 bases, V lost 11 bases, and 3 bases had no gene match. The germline V gene has CDR1 LNHDA and CDR2 SQIVND (reference sequence). The CDR3 is 13 amino acids. The CDR3 is CASGTANTGELFF. The CDR3 DNA follows: TGTGCCTCCGGGACAGCGAACACCGGGGAGCTGTTTTTT.

The V call is TRBV19, the J call TRBJ2-5; D uncertain. Trimming pared 5 bases from V and 4 bases from J, leaving 20 bases between. The V gene's germline CDR1 is LNHDA and CDR2 SQIVND (reference sequence). CDR3 size: 16 residues. CDR3 DNA: TGTGCCAGTAGTTCCTCTTCCGCGCATGTCATAGAGACCCAGTACTTC. This encodes CASSSSSAHVIETQYF.

This chain joins TRBV6-2 or TRBV6-3 and TRBJ2-6, with TRBD1 identical over 9 bases. The ends lost 0 bases at V and 1 base at J; junction bases unmatched: 10. The CDR3 loop spans 20 amino acids. CDR1 and CDR2 (germline): MNHEY, SVGEGT. The CDR3 region has the DNA TGTGCCAGCAGTTACTCGTTCATTGGACAGGGGTCGTCTGGGGCCAACGTCCTGACTTTC. Its translation: CASSYSFIGQGSSGANVLTF.

This chain connects TRBV19 to TRBJ1-6; D is unresolved. The CDR3 has 15 residues. Germline V gives CDR1 LNHDA, CDR2 SQIVND (reference sequence). V shed 5 bases and J shed 9 bases, with 17 bases lying between them. CDR3: CASSLWTGEGSPLHF. The CDR3 coding sequence is TGTGCCAGTAGTCTCTGGACCGGAGAGGGTTCACCCCTCCACTTT. Supplemented by reference TRBV19 and TRBJ1-6, the full variable domain reads DGGITQSPKYLFRKEGQNVTLSCEQNLNHDAMYWYRQDPGQGLRLIYYSQIVNDFQKGDIAEGYSVSREKKESFPLTVTSAQKNPTAFYLCASSLWTGEGSPLHFGNGTRLTVT.

The J gene is TRBJ2-7, the V gene TRBV6-2 or TRBV6-3; D remains ambiguous. The germline V gene has CDR1 MNHEY and CDR2 SVGEGT. Trimming removed 2 bases at V and 2 bases at J, with 10 bases between. This CDR3 region has 14 residues. CDR3 region: CASSYRVIAYEQYF. The CDR3 DNA reads as TGTGCCAGCAGTTACAGGGTCATCGCCTACGAGCAGTACTTC.

The chain is built from TRBV30 and TRBJ2-5; the D gene could be TRBD1 or TRBD2 (5 bases each). V lost 3 bases to trimming and J lost 5 bases, with 19 bases between them. CDR1 GTSNPN and CDR2 SVGIG come from the germline V gene (reference sequence). This CDR3 comprises 15 residues. CDR3 sequence: CAWSAGLGAFETQYF. The CDR3 region has the DNA TGTGCCTGGAGCGCAGGCCTCGGGGCTTTCGAGACCCAGTACTTC.

The rearrangement uses TRBV7-2 and TRBJ1-2, with 9 bases identical to TRBD1. CDR3 length: 15 amino acids. With 6 bases clipped from V and 5 bases from J, the junction kept 10 bases outside the gene matches. Germline-derived CDR1 and CDR2 are SGHTA and FQGNSA. The DNA of the CDR3 is TGTGCCAGCAGTGGGGGACAGGGAAGATGGTATGGCTACACCTTC. As protein: CASSGGQGRWYGYTF. Combining the CDR3 with reference TRBV7-2 and TRBJ1-2 gives the whole variable domain GAGVSQSPSNKVTEKGKDVELRCDPISGHTALYWYRQSLGQGLEFLIYFQGNSAPDKSGLPSDRFSAERTGGSVSTLTIQRTQQEDSAVYLCASSGGQGRWYGYTFGSGTRLTVV.

V is TRBV7-2 and J is TRBJ1-2, with 11 bases aligning to TRBD1. This CDR3 contains 15 residues. Losses at the gene ends were 4 bases for V and 0 bases for J; bases not matched to a gene: 1. In germline, CDR1 is SGHTA, CDR2 FQGNSA. CDR3 sequence: CASSWGQGANYGYTF. DNA for the CDR3: TGTGCCAGCAGCTGGGGACAGGGGGCTAACTATGGCTACACCTTC.

CDR3 region: CASSRGSSYEQYV. DNA of the CDR3: TGTGCCAGCAGCCGTGGATCCTCCTACGAGCAGTACGTC. This chain joins TRBV5-6 and TRBJ2-7; D unresolved. Germline V gene sequence: CDR1 SGHDT, CDR2 YYEEEE. V lost 4 bases, J lost 0 bases, and 8 bases lay in between. The CDR3 runs 13 residues.

J is TRBJ1-2 and V is TRBV9; D might be TRBD1 (5 bases). The CDR3 has 14 amino acids. Trimming pared 3 bases from V and 4 bases from J, leaving 13 bases between. Germline V gene data show CDR1 as SGDLS and CDR2 as YYNGEE. The CDR3 region is CASSEGMGSYGYTF. The CDR3 nucleotides are TGTGCCAGCAGCGAGGGGATGGGGAGCTATGGCTACACCTTC.

The chain joins TRBV12-3 or TRBV12-4 to TRBJ2-1; 8 bases are a match to TRBD1. The CDR3 has 13 amino acids. The J segment lost 3 bases and the V segment lost 6 bases, leaving 1 base of the junction unmatched. The CDR3 loop reads CASRTGVYNEQFF. CDR3 nucleotides: TGTGCCAGCAGGACAGGGGTCTACAATGAGCAGTTCTTC.

The V call is TRBV7-9, the J call TRBJ1-2; 9 nucleotides agree with TRBD1. This CDR3 has 14 residues. J lost 6 bases, V lost 4 bases, and 6 bases had no gene match. Germline V CDR1 and CDR2: SEHNR, FQNEAQ (reference sequence). This chain's CDR3 is CASSSGQGGDGYTF. CDR3 in DNA: TGTGCCAGCAGCTCGGGACAGGGTGGGGATGGCTACACCTTC.

This clone was counted once. This chain connects TRBV27 to TRBJ1-2; no definite D call. CDR1 is MNHEY and CDR2 is SMNVEV in the germline V gene (reference sequence). The length of the CDR3 is 11 residues. V lost 7 bases, J lost 8 bases, and 11 bases lay in between. CDR3 loop: CASIRTGGYTF. CDR3 nucleotide sequence: TGTGCCAGCATCAGGACGGGAGGCTACACCTTC.

This sequence joins TRBV6-4 and TRBJ2-2; perhaps TRBD2 as D (6 bases). Trimming removed 4 bases from V and 5 bases from J, with 8 bases in between. This CDR3 is built from 13 residues. Germline-derived CDR1 and CDR2 are MRHNA and SNTAGT. The CDR3 region is CASSVEGTGELFF. The CDR3 nucleotides are TGTGCCAGCAGTGTGGAGGGAACCGGGGAGCTGTTTTTT.

The table lists this clone with a few counts. The chain recombines TRBV27 with TRBJ1-6; D uncertain. CDR1 and CDR2 (germline): MNHEY, SMNVEV (reference sequence). The CDR3 contains 15 residues. Trimming took off 2 bases at V and 6 bases at J, with 11 bases between the two ends. CDR3 protein: CASSLNDGRNSPLHF. Here the CDR3 DNA reads TGTGCCAGCAGTTTAAACGACGGACGTAATTCACCCCTCCACTTT.

The genes are TRBV19 and TRBJ2-1; 9 bases line up with TRBD1. Germline V lookup: CDR1 LNHDA, CDR2 SQIVND (reference sequence). This CDR3 comprises 15 residues. Trimming took 5 bases from V and 6 from J; bases not matched to a gene: 8. The CDR3, as DNA: TGTGCCAGTAGTGTCCCGGGACAGGGAACCAATGAGCAGTTCTTC. Amino acid sequence: CASSVPGQGTNEQFF.

The chain couples TRBV27 to TRBJ1-1; TRBD1 aligns across 7 bases. CDR1 MNHEY and CDR2 SMNVEV come from the germline V gene (reference sequence). The CDR3 runs 14 residues. The J segment lost 1 base and the V segment lost 5 bases, leaving 4 bases of the junction unmatched. The CDR3 region is CASSRQGWNTEAFF. CDR3 coding DNA: TGTGCCAGCAGTCGACAGGGCTGGAACACTGAAGCTTTCTTT.

The rearrangement joins TRBV4-2 to TRBJ2-6; D is unresolved. Germline V gene sequence: CDR1 LGHNA, CDR2 YNFKEQ. Trimming took 0 bases from V and 1 from J, leaving 10 bases between them. This CDR3 spans 17 amino acids. CDR3 residues: CASSQDLTRSGANVLTF. Here the CDR3 DNA reads TGTGCCAGCAGCCAAGACCTAACACGGTCTGGGGCCAACGTCCTGACTTTC.

This clone was seen only a few times. This rearrangement joins TRBV18 to TRBJ2-7; D gene uncertain. Germline-derived CDR1 and CDR2 are KGHSH and LQKENI. The germline V and J ends were trimmed by 1 base and 0 bases, with 13 bases remaining between them. This CDR3 comprises 16 residues. In nucleotides, the CDR3 is TGTGCCAGCTCACCACTCGCAGGTACGAGCTCCTACGAGCAGTACGTC. Amino acid sequence: CASSPLAGTSSYEQYV.

The chain combines TRBV5-1 with TRBJ2-7, with 7 bases identical to TRBD2. CDR3 length equals 14 residues. After removal of 4 bases from V and 2 bases from J, the junction contained 6 bases not matched to a gene. The germline gives CDR1 SGHRS, CDR2 YFSETQ. CDR3 sequence reads: CASSQRTRPYEQYF. The CDR3 region has the DNA TGCGCCAGCAGCCAAAGGACTAGGCCCTACGAGCAGTACTTC.

The chain is built from TRBV4-2 and TRBJ2-5; 7 bases map to TRBD2. The trim removed 1 base at V and 2 bases at J, leaving 7 bases unmatched. Germline CDR1 is LGHNA and CDR2 is YNFKEQ. The CDR3 consists of 16 residues. CDR3 nucleotide sequence: TGTGCCAGCAGCCAAGCTAGCGCTAGCGGACAAGAGACCCAGTACTTC. Protein: CASSQASASGQETQYF.

This clone was detected only once. This chain connects TRBV6-5 to TRBJ2-4; D perhaps matches TRBD1 (5 bases). The CDR3 runs 13 residues. Trimming shortened V by 4 bases and J by 9 bases, and 13 bases separated the two germline ends. CDR1 is MNHEY and CDR2 is SVGAGI in the germline V gene. This chain's CDR3 is CASSSQDISIQYF. The CDR3 DNA reads TGTGCCAGCAGTTCACAGGATATAAGCATTCAGTACTTC.